These 9 T cell receptor beta chains came from one sample sequenced in a study of blood T cell repertoires in COVID-19. Only in-frame clones appear in the TCRdb table, and some are missing; sequencing was by immunoSEQ multiplex PCR. The top ten clones hold 0.58% of a sample with about 170,000 clones, more than 85% of them seen once. The sequencing input was peripheral blood. These receptors were obtained from a man aged 60 to 69 with COVID-19, enrolled during active disease.

J is TRBJ2-1 and V is TRBV4-2; 8 bases line up with TRBD2. The CDR3 is made up of 15 amino acids. Germline-derived CDR1 and CDR2 are LGHNA and YNFKEQ. The ends lost 3 bases at V and 6 bases at J; junction bases unmatched: 7. The CDR3 bases are TGTGCCAGCAGCCAGTCCGGGGGGGTTTCCAATGAGCAGTTCTTC. Protein product: CASSQSGGVSNEQFF.

The gene calls are TRBV28 and TRBJ1-5; D is undetermined. V lost 4 bases and J lost 7, with 11 bases in between. CDR3 size: 13 residues. Germline V gene sequence: CDR1 MDHEN, CDR2 SYDVKM. CDR3 nucleotides: TGTGCCAGCAGTTCGGGTACGGGACAGCCCCAGCATTTT. This translates into CASSSGTGQPQHF.

V gene TRBV19 combines with J gene TRBJ2-2; TRBD2 might be the D (6 bases). Trimming cost V 4 bases and J 10 bases, with 16 bases left between them. The CDR3 totals 14 residues. Germline CDR1 LNHDA, CDR2 SQIVND (reference sequence). CDR3 bases: TGTGCCAGTAGTAGGGTGGGAGGCCGAGAGGAGCTGTTTTTT. Its protein is CASSRVGGREELFF.

The chain recombines TRBV6-4 with TRBJ1-1; D not resolved. Per germline, CDR1 MRHNA and CDR2 SNTAGT. Trimming removed 6 bases at V and 1 base at J, with 9 bases between. The CDR3 loop spans 13 amino acids. Here the CDR3 DNA reads TGTGCCAGCAGCGCGGCTACGAACACTGAAGCTTTCTTT. It yields the protein CASSAATNTEAFF.

The chain links TRBV12-5 to TRBJ2-1, with a tentative D call TRBD2 (6 bases). V dropped 3 bases and J dropped 0 bases, with 21 bases sitting between them. The CDR3 runs to 19 residues. Germline CDR1 reads LGHNT; CDR2 reads FRNRAP. Written as DNA, the CDR3 is TGTGCTAGTGGTTTAACCCCGGTGGCGGGAAAAGACTCCTACAATGAGCAGTTCTTC. Translated: CASGLTPVAGKDSYNEQFF.

The chain joins TRBV29-1 to TRBJ2-7, with D possibly being TRBD2 (6 bases). Trimming left V 7 bases short and J 3 bases short, with 16 bases between. The CDR3 consists of 13 residues. The V gene's germline CDR1 is SQVTM and CDR2 ANQGSEA. The CDR3 region has the DNA TGCAGCGCCGAGGCGGCCGGGGGCTACGAGCAGTACTTC. Protein: CSAEAAGGYEQYF.

The J gene is TRBJ1-6, the V gene TRBV6-5; 8 nucleotides agree with TRBD1. This CDR3 has 14 amino acids. J gave up 5 bases and V 6 bases, and 3 bases lay outside the gene matches. The germline CDR1 and CDR2 sequences are MNHEY and SVGAGI. This chain's CDR3 is CASRGQVDNSPLHF. The CDR3, as DNA: TGTGCCAGCAGGGGACAGGTTGATAATTCACCCCTCCACTTT.

This clone was seen only once. The J gene is TRBJ1-4, the V gene TRBV19; D is possibly TRBD1 (5 bases). V was pared by 4 bases and J by 0 bases, with 9 bases between. Per the germline V gene, CDR1 is LNHDA and CDR2 is SQIVND (reference sequence). This CDR3 contains 15 residues. The CDR3, as DNA: TGTGCCAGTAGTACAAGACAGTCAACTAATGAAAAACTGTTTTTT. Translated: CASSTRQSTNEKLFF.

This chain joins TRBV5-1 and TRBJ1-1, with 7 bases matching TRBD1. This CDR3 region has 14 residues. The V and J ends lost 5 bases and 7 bases, in that order; junction bases with no gene match: 11. Germline assignment: CDR1 SGHRS and CDR2 YFSETQ. This CDR3 is CASSTARTGGEAFF. DNA for the CDR3: TGCGCCAGCAGTACCGCGCGGACAGGAGGTGAAGCTTTCTTT. Full variable domain (remainder filled in from reference TRBV5-1 and TRBJ1-1): KAGVTQTPRYLIKTRGQQVTLSCSPISGHRSVSWYQQTPGQGLQFLFEYFSETQRNKGNFPGRFSGRQFSNSRSEMNVSTLELGDSALYLCASSTARTGGEAFFGQGTRLTVV.